This T cell receptor (beta chain) came from a study of cytomegalovirus exposure and HLA in healthy donors. General observations from the study: Earlier analysis yielded a pattern in which most TCR beta V segments were productive about 90% or about 30% of the time. Rarity marked most TCR sequences, yet some public TCRs occurred in many donors. For TCR beta chains, V- and J-gene trimming was later linked to a missense DCLRE1C variant.

Primers: 60 Vbeta forward and 13 Jbeta reverse. Some clones are missing from TCRdb's copy, which holds only in-frame ones; the method was immunoSEQ multiplex PCR. The sample lists 150,000 to 200,000 clones, 65% to 70% occurring once. Losses at the gene ends were 7 bases for V and 5 bases for J; bases not matched to a gene: 10. From germline, CDR1 is LNHDA and CDR2 SQIVND (reference sequence). This CDR3 has 15 residues. In regard to this clone: The antigen is unknown.

The sequence was collected from a man aged 25 to 40 in good health and CMV-seropositive. Sample: PBMCs. This rearrangement joins TRBV19 to TRBJ2-2; TRBD1 aligns across 7 bases. The chain's CDR3 is CASTNLGTETGELFF. The CDR3 region has the DNA TGTGCCAGTACCAACCTCGGGACAGAGACCGGGGAGCTGTTTTTT.